The rows below give T cell receptor beta chains drawn from one sample of a study of cytomegalovirus exposure and HLA in healthy donors. Some clones are missing from TCRdb's copy, which holds only in-frame ones; the method was immunoSEQ multiplex PCR. The sample holds 65,000 to 95,000 clones, around 81% seen once. The sample consisted of PBMCs. The receptor set was obtained from a male donor in good health and CMV-seropositive. The conserved cysteine and the conserved F or W are not part of the CDR3 here.

CDR3 protein	V gene	J gene
ASSLRTTGANVLT	TRBV7-9	TRBJ2-6
ASSDFLSNYGYT	TRBV6-5	TRBJ1-2
ARRSSYNSPLH	TRBV2	TRBJ1-6
ASSQRQGPQPQH	TRBV4-3	TRBJ1-5
ASSSLSGGLAEGQY	TRBV9	TRBJ2-3
ASSRRQVYGYT	TRBV6-5	TRBJ1-2
ASNPTGNQPQH	TRBV6-5	TRBJ1-5
ASSLAYSSGRFNEQY	TRBV11-2	TRBJ2-7
AISLDRGVFEQY	TRBV10-3	TRBJ2-7
ASSERVTQPQH	TRBV2	TRBJ1-5
AWTTRLGQF	TRBV30	TRBJ2-1
ASSSQGSQY	TRBV6-5	TRBJ2-7
ASSRQGALEKLF	TRBV5-4	TRBJ1-4
ASSHRQGAVSTDTQY	TRBV21-1	TRBJ2-3
ASSLQGNEKLF	TRBV7-9	TRBJ1-4
ASRTLGSDTQY	TRBV19	TRBJ2-3
ASSEGVRGSGEQY	TRBV2	TRBJ2-7
ANNPGQINTGELF	TRBV7-9	TRBJ2-2
ATGLAGDEQF	TRBV10-3	TRBJ2-1
ASSPPGQPTNEQF	TRBV18	TRBJ2-1
ATRDRGLQETQY	TRBV19	TRBJ2-5
ASSLLANEQF	TRBV5-4	TRBJ2-1